This TCR beta chain came from a study of vaccination and CD4 T cells after COVID-19. Study findings and constraints: Spike mono-reactivity applied to 304 of 307 vaccine-specific clones detected in convalescent patients.

Sequence data for DNA of cultured CD4+ T cells were generated by the Oncomine TCR Beta short-read assay. Cultured CD4+ T cells were the source of extracted genomic DNA. TCRdb reprocessed the PCR reads via MiXCR and lists one record per CDR3 protein. The sample has some 17,000 distinct CDR3 sequences; under 55% are singletons. V was shortened by 5 bases and J by 0 bases, with 10 bases between the two germline ends. This CDR3 spans 15 amino acids. The germline V gene encodes CDR1 KGHDR and CDR2 SFDVKD. With regard to this clonotype: Its cognate antigen is unknown.

Time point meaning: late sampling 161 to 241 days after vaccination in three convalescent patients. The treatment denotes: roughly 11-day PBMC culture with coronavirus spike peptide pools or control peptides (ViraFEST assay). The sequence was collected from a human donor who had recovered from COVID-19. V is TRBV24-1 and J is TRBJ2-1; D gene ambiguous. Sequencing used CD4+ T cells from blood, cultured in vitro, obtained about 7 months after SARS-CoV-2 vaccination. The CDR3 region is CATSGAQGSYNEQFF. CDR3 DNA sequence: TGTGCCACCAGTGGGGCCCAAGGCTCCTACAATGAGCAGTTCTTC.